This entry features one TCR beta chain sequence. The data derive from a study of identical twins. Via MiXCR, TCRdb re-called the 5' RACE reads, giving one row per CDR3 protein. This sample carries about 920,000 distinct CDR3 sequences, approximately 13% of them seen once, and the ten largest clones take around 1.5%. The length of the CDR3 is 13 residues. Germline V gene sequence: CDR1 MNHEY, CDR2 SVGAGI. V lost 4 bases and J 4 bases, leaving 9 bases between the germline ends. These data were also reused for a study on yellow fever vaccine responses in identical twins.

The sequencing sample was made of PBMCs. The chain employs TRBV6-5 and TRBJ2-3; D is perhaps TRBD2 (5 bases). The sequence derives from a woman aged 18 to 35 in good health. The CDR3 spells CASSSGAADTQYF. The CDR3 nucleotides are TGTGCCAGCAGTTCCGGAGCGGCAGATACGCAGTATTTT.